A selection of T cell receptor beta chains follows, all from one sample in a study of beta chain features in type 1 diabetes. Here immunoSEQ multiplex PCR was the method, and the copy in TCRdb shows in-frame clones only, minus some. The sample records around 150,000 clones, roughly 8% being singletons. The sample consisted of central memory CD4+ T cells from blood. The receptors come from a man younger than 35 in good health. Both conserved end residues are part of each CDR3. A D gene is named only where the DNA matches it firmly. Size is omitted from some rows. Given values are once, few, many or a class for expanded clones.

-,TRBD1,TRBV5-1,14,TRBJ1-4,CASSKGQGNEKLFF,TGCGCCAGCAGCAAGGGACAGGGTAATGAAAAACTGTTTTTT
few,-,TRBV7-3,15,TRBJ1-2,CASSPTAGANYGYTF,TGTGCCAGCTCCCCTACCGCGGGGGCCAACTATGGCTACACCTTC
-,TRBD1,TRBV9,17,TRBJ2-1,CASSPRTGGDFWDEQFF,TGTGCCAGCAGCCCCAGGACAGGGGGCGATTTTTGGGATGAGCAGTTCTTC
few,-,TRBV18,13,TRBJ1-1,CASGGRTDTEAFF,TGTGCCAGCGGCGGTAGGACAGACACTGAAGCTTTCTTT
few,TRBD1,TRBV11-2,13,TRBJ2-7,CASSLEGKGQTDF,TGTGCCAGCAGCTTAGAGGGTAAGGGACAGACGGACTTC
-,-,TRBV4-2,14,TRBJ1-2,CASSQGSLQYGYTF,TGTGCCAGCAGCCAAGGTTCTCTACAGTATGGCTACACCTTC
many,TRBD1,TRBV10-3,15,TRBJ2-7,CAISESDRGVYEQYF,TGTGCCATCAGTGAGTCCGACAGGGGAGTGTACGAGCAGTACTTC
few,-,TRBV10-3,13,TRBJ1-2,CAISDGHDYGYTF,TGTGCCATCAGTGATGGACACGATTATGGCTACACCTTC
-,TRBD1,TRBV5-1,16,TRBJ2-4,CASSLSGGIAKNIQYF,TGCGCCAGCAGCTTGTCAGGGGGCATAGCCAAAAACATTCAGTACTTC
-,TRBD1,TRBV7-2,13,TRBJ1-1,CASSFPGQGEAFF,TGTGCCAGCAGCTTCCCGGGACAGGGCGAAGCTTTCTTT
-,-,TRBV4-1,14,TRBJ2-1,CASSQGARNNEQFF,TGCGCCAGCAGCCAAGGCGCTAGAAACAATGAGCAGTTCTTC
-,TRBD1,TRBV6-5,14,TRBJ2-7,CASSDRADSYEQYF,TGTGCCAGCAGCGACAGGGCTGACTCCTACGAGCAGTACTTC
-,TRBD2,TRBV4-2,16,TRBJ2-7,CASSQTTSGSYYEQYF,TGTGCCAGCAGCCAAACAACTAGCGGGAGTTACTACGAGCAGTACTTC
-,TRBD1,TRBV4-2,13,TRBJ1-5,CASSSQGDQPQHF,TGTGCCAGCAGCTCCCAGGGGGACCAGCCCCAGCATTTT
-,TRBD1,TRBV7-2,17,TRBJ2-5,CASSSLGQGHYQETQYF,TGTGCCAGCAGCTCACTTGGACAGGGGCACTATCAAGAGACCCAGTACTTC
-,TRBD2,TRBV7-6,15,TRBJ2-2,CASSFLAGVTGELFF,TGTGCCAGCAGCTTTCTAGCGGGGGTGACCGGGGAGCTGTTTTTT
few,-,TRBV7-2,14,TRBJ2-3,CASSLGQSTDTQYF,TGTGCCAGCAGCTTAGGACAGAGCACAGATACGCAGTATTTT
-,TRBD1,TRBV30,13,TRBJ1-2,CAWSGQGGDGYTF,TGTGCCTGGTCTGGACAGGGGGGCGACGGCTACACCTTC
few,TRBD2,TRBV29-1,15,TRBJ2-4,CSVELAGGAKNIQYF,TGCAGCGTGGAACTAGCGGGAGGAGCCAAAAACATTCAGTACTTC
many,TRBD1,TRBV11-2,15,TRBJ2-2,CASSLTGEVSGELFF,TGTGCCAGCAGCTTGACAGGGGAAGTGTCCGGGGAGCTGTTTTTT
many,TRBD1,TRBV28,12,TRBJ2-5,CASKQGGETQYF,TGTGCCAGCAAACAGGGGGGAGAGACCCAGTACTTC
few,-,TRBV28,17,TRBJ2-2,CASSLRTGRGSEGELFF,TGTGCCAGCAGTTTACGGACCGGACGGGGGTCTGAGGGGGAGCTGTTTTTT
many,-,TRBV27,13,TRBJ2-7,CASSWDSNSEQYF,TGTGCCAGCAGCTGGGACTCGAACTCCGAGCAGTACTTC
-,-,TRBV28,14,TRBJ1-5,CASSLSGIYQPQHF,TGTGCCAGCAGTTTATCCGGGATTTATCAGCCCCAGCATTTT
few,TRBD2,TRBV7-2,16,TRBJ2-7,CASSLDRGRASEEQYF,TGTGCCAGCAGCTTAGATCGCGGGAGGGCCTCGGAAGAGCAGTACTTC